This is a list of T cell receptor beta chains from one sample in a study of TIL therapy for anti-PD-1-resistant metastatic lung cancer. Profiled with immunoSEQ multiplex PCR; TCRdb holds only in-frame clones, not every one. The sample includes 20,000 or so clones, 60% to 80% of them seen just once. The source material was blood, sampled at baseline. These TCRs come from a person aged 25 to 85 with non-small cell lung cancer. Each CDR3 is given with its conserved first and last residue. Each record gives: D gene, clone size, V gene, J gene, CDR3 protein, CDR3 DNA. D genes are given only for firm matches. Some rows have no size entry. The others give once, few or many, or a class for an expanded clone.

TRBD1	-	TRBV24-1	TRBJ2-5	CATSGPGQTQETQYF	TGTGCCACCAGTGGACCGGGACAGACACAAGAGACCCAGTACTTC
-	-	TRBV9	TRBJ1-3	CASSAQSSGNTIYF	TGTGCCAGCAGCGCGCAGAGCTCTGGAAACACCATATATTTT
-	-	TRBV30	TRBJ1-5	CAWSQGNQPQHF	TGTGCCTGGAGTCAGGGCAATCAGCCCCAGCATTTT
TRBD1	-	TRBV27	TRBJ1-5	CARRSAGTENQPQHF	TGTGCCAGGAGGTCTGCCGGGACAGAGAATCAGCCCCAGCATTTT
-	-	TRBV7-3	TRBJ2-3	CASSKSMPGAGDTQYF	TGTGCCAGCAGCAAGAGTATGCCGGGGGCAGGAGATACGCAGTATTTT
TRBD2	-	TRBV30	TRBJ2-3	CAWSEGTTSTDTQYF	TGTGCCTGGAGTGAGGGGACTACCTCCACAGATACGCAGTATTTT
-	-	TRBV19	TRBJ2-3	CASSIAGDNTQYF	TGTGCCAGTAGTATAGCGGGGGATAATACGCAGTATTTT
-	-	TRBV5-6	TRBJ1-1	CASSLWQAPIGAFF	TGTGCCAGCAGCTTGTGGCAGGCCCCTATTGGGGCTTTCTTT
TRBD1	-	TRBV24-1	TRBJ2-1	CATSDQTQGFSYNEQFF	TGTGCCACCAGTGATCAAACACAGGGGTTCTCCTACAATGAGCAGTTCTTC
-	-	TRBV7-2	TRBJ1-1	CASSLVFQGYTEAFF	TGTGCCAGCAGCTTAGTTTTTCAGGGGTACACTGAAGCTTTCTTT
TRBD1	few	TRBV19	TRBJ2-6	CASNRGAGANVLTF	TGTGCCAGTAACAGGGGGGCTGGGGCCAACGTCCTGACTTTC
-	-	TRBV4-1	TRBJ2-1	CASSQDGTGFVEQFF	TGCGCCAGCAGCCAAGATGGCACGGGCTTTGTAGAGCAGTTCTTC